The 11 T cell receptor beta chains below all came from one sample that was sequenced in a study of cytomegalovirus exposure and HLA in healthy donors. A multiplex PCR was run with 60 Vbeta primers and 13 Jbeta primers. Profiling relied on immunoSEQ multiplex PCR, and the TCRdb table lists in-frame clones only, not all of them. The profile shows about 160,000 clones, 70% to 90% of them singletons. Specimen: PBMCs. Every receptor here comes from a woman aged 25 to 39 in good health and CMV-seronegative.

This sequence joins TRBV7-9 and TRBJ2-1; 8 nucleotides align to TRBD2. V shed 4 bases and J 15 bases; nucleotides not matched to a gene: 8. Germline V gene data show CDR1 as SEHNR and CDR2 as FQNEAQ (reference sequence). The CDR3 has 12 residues. The CDR3 protein is CASSSSGSDLFF. DNA for the CDR3: TGTGCCAGCAGCTCTAGCGGGTCCGACCTGTTCTTC.

V and J are TRBV19 and TRBJ2-5, with 8 bases lining up with TRBD2. Trimming at V came to 5 bases and at J to 7 bases, leaving 6 bases not matched to a gene. In germline, CDR1 is LNHDA, CDR2 SQIVND (reference sequence). The CDR3 is made up of 13 amino acids. For the CDR3, the DNA is TGTGCCAGTAGTTCTAACCGGGGGGGGACCCAGTACTTC. Protein product: CASSSNRGGTQYF.

This clone showed up just once. The chain joins TRBV28 to TRBJ2-2; possible D gene TRBD2, 6 bases. CDR1 and CDR2 from the germline V gene are MDHEN and SYDVKM. The germline V and J ends were trimmed by 8 bases and 4 bases, with 17 bases remaining between them. CDR3 length: 15 amino acids. CDR3 DNA: TGTGCCAGCGGGCAAGAGGGGACTCCCACCGGGGAGCTGTTTTTT. Its protein product is CASGQEGTPTGELFF.

This chain connects TRBV7-2 to TRBJ1-2, with 7 nucleotides matching TRBD1. V trimming: 3 bases; J trimming: 8 bases; junction bases outside the gene matches: 9. CDR1 SGHTA and CDR2 FQGNSA come from the germline V gene. There are 14 residues in the CDR3. CDR3 in amino acids: CASSLSGGGSGYTF. The DNA of the CDR3 is TGTGCCAGCAGCTTGAGTGGAGGGGGCAGCGGCTACACCTTC. Full variable domain (outside the CDR3, taken from reference TRBV7-2 and TRBJ1-2): GAGVSQSPSNKVTEKGKDVELRCDPISGHTALYWYRQSLGQGLEFLIYFQGNSAPDKSGLPSDRFSAERTGGSVSTLTIQRTQQEDSAVYLCASSLSGGGSGYTFGSGTRLTVV.

The rearrangement links TRBV18 to TRBJ2-5, with D possibly TRBD2 on 7 matching bases. The DNA end is more similar to TRBJ2-7, so the J call may be wrong. The length of the CDR3 is 13 residues. Per germline, CDR1 KGHSH and CDR2 LQKENI. The chain's CDR3 is CASSKGGVYEQYF. CDR3 bases: TGTGCCAGCTCCAAAGGGGGGGTATACGAGCAGTACTTC.

The V call is TRBV6-1, the J call TRBJ2-2; D unresolved. The CDR3 loop spans 15 amino acids. CDR1 and CDR2 from the germline V gene are MNHNS and SASEGT. The V end lost 4 bases, the J end lost 4 bases, and 13 bases lay between the germline ends. Here the CDR3 DNA reads TGTGCCAGCAGTGTCCTTACAGTTTCCACCGGGGAGCTGTTTTTT. It yields the protein CASSVLTVSTGELFF.

The genes are TRBV15 and TRBJ2-1, with 11 bases fitting TRBD2. The germline V gene encodes CDR1 LNHNV and CDR2 YYDKDF (reference sequence). V gave up 0 bases and J gave up 6 bases; unmatched junction bases: 4. The CDR3 loop spans 16 amino acids. CDR3 sequence: CATSRDLLAGGNEQFF. The CDR3 DNA is TGTGCCACCAGCAGAGATCTCCTAGCGGGAGGCAATGAGCAGTTCTTC.

The chain joins TRBV6-4 to TRBJ2-5, with 10 bases fitting TRBD2. This CDR3 is 15 amino acids long. V was clipped by 4 bases and J by 4 bases; unmatched bases: 6. Germline V gives CDR1 MRHNA, CDR2 SNTAGT. CDR3 DNA: TGTGCCAGCAGTGTCTGTCTAGCGGGGGCAGAGACCCAGTACTTC. It codes for CASSVCLAGAETQYF.

This clone has only one observation. The V gene is TRBV27, the J gene TRBJ2-7; D is perhaps TRBD1 (5 bases). CDR1 and CDR2 from the germline V gene are MNHEY and SMNVEV (reference sequence). The CDR3 covers 15 residues. Between the trimmed V and J ends, which lost 3 bases and 3 bases, there was a span of 15 bases. The CDR3 region is CASSFGSGLNYEQYF. For the CDR3, the DNA is TGTGCCAGCAGTTTTGGGTCAGGGCTCAACTACGAGCAGTACTTC.

This chain links TRBV7-2 with TRBJ2-7, with TRBD2 as a possible D gene (6 bases). V lost 5 bases and J lost 6, with 17 bases in between. CDR3 length: 14 residues. Germline V CDR1 and CDR2: SGHTA, FQGNSA. CDR3 DNA sequence: TGTGCCAGCAGCGTAGGACTACCAGCTGGCGAGCAGTACTTC. Amino acid sequence: CASSVGLPAGEQYF.

The rearrangement joins TRBV11-2 to TRBJ2-1, with 13 nucleotides matching TRBD2. In germline, CDR1 is SGHAT, CDR2 FQNNGV. The CDR3 sequence is 17 residues long. J was trimmed by 4 bases and V by 5 bases; bases with no gene match: 8. The CDR3 loop is CASSRTSGGLAYNEQFF. The CDR3 region has the DNA TGTGCCAGCAGCCGGACTAGCGGGGGATTGGCTTACAATGAGCAGTTCTTC.